A single sample gave rise to the 7 T cell receptor beta chains below, sequenced in a study of T cell changes during pregnancy in multiple sclerosis. Sequencing used immunoSEQ multiplex PCR; TCRdb keeps in-frame clones, though not all of them. The data hold 25,000 to 30,000 clones, with more than 85% observed a single time. Sample: CD4+ T cells from peripheral blood mononuclear cells, taken after pregnancy. The receptors derive from a female donor with multiple sclerosis, enrolled in a pregnancy study.

This chain joins TRBV7-3 and TRBJ1-2; possibly TRBD1 for D (5 bases). V was trimmed by 5 bases and J by 8 bases, leaving 21 bases between them. Germline lookup yields CDR1 SGHTA and CDR2 FQGTGA. The CDR3 loop spans 15 amino acids. The CDR3 bases are TGTGCCAGCAGCGCCCTCATAGGCGGACAAGGCGGCTACACCTTC. This gives the protein CASSALIGGQGGYTF.

This clone has more than one count but fewer than ten. V is TRBV5-1 and J is TRBJ2-7; no reliable D call. The CDR3 contains 14 residues. Germline V gene sequence: CDR1 SGHRS, CDR2 YFSETQ. V lost 5 bases and J lost 1, with 13 bases in between. The CDR3 nucleotides read TGCGCCAGCAGTGTGGAGCCGGAATCCTACGAGCAGTACTTC. It encodes CASSVEPESYEQYF.

V usage is TRBV6-5 and J usage is TRBJ2-5, with TRBD1 matching over 10 bases. There are 15 residues in the CDR3. Germline V CDR1 and CDR2: MNHEY, SVGAGI. Losses at the gene ends were 5 bases for V and 4 bases for J; bases not matched to a gene: 7. This CDR3 reads CASSHIDRGRETQYF. The DNA of the CDR3 is TGTGCCAGCAGTCACATAGACAGGGGGCGAGAGACCCAGTACTTC.

J is TRBJ2-7 and V is TRBV27, with D possibly matching TRBD2 (5 bases). This CDR3 contains 13 residues. CDR1 and CDR2 from the germline V gene are MNHEY and SMNVEV (reference sequence). Trimming cost V 7 bases and J 1 base, with 11 bases left between them. The CDR3 DNA follows: TGTGCCAGCACGAGGACGGGATCCTACGAGCAGTACTTC. Translating gives CASTRTGSYEQYF.

This clone was observed once. The genes are TRBV5-1 and TRBJ1-2, with TRBD1 as a possible D gene (6 bases). From germline, CDR1 is SGHRS and CDR2 YFSETQ. The CDR3 runs 15 residues. Trimming took 0 bases from V and 8 from J, leaving 17 bases between them. The CDR3 region has the DNA TGCGCCAGCAGCTTGGAGGGGACAAGAGTCGAGGGCTACACCTTC. Residues: CASSLEGTRVEGYTF.

The J gene is TRBJ1-4, the V gene TRBV30; the match to TRBD1 covers 7 bases. The germline CDR1 and CDR2 sequences are GTSNPN and SVGIG (reference sequence). CDR3 length equals 12 residues. The trim removed 0 bases at V and 10 bases at J, leaving 2 bases unmatched. The CDR3 DNA reads as TGTGCCTGGAGTGTAGGGGACAGAAAACTGTTTTTT. It yields the protein CAWSVGDRKLFF.

DNA for the CDR3: TGTGCCATCAGTGAAGGAAAGGAGAATCAGCCCCAGCATTTT. This sequence encodes CAISEGKENQPQHF. The V and J genes are TRBV10-3 and TRBJ1-5; D unresolved. The CDR3 has 14 amino acids. V lost 3 bases and J lost 4, with 10 bases in between. CDR1 is ENHRY and CDR2 is SYGVKD in the germline V gene.